The 19 T cell receptor beta chains reported below all come from one sample, sequenced in a study of cytomegalovirus exposure and HLA in healthy donors. Primers for the PCR totalled 60 Vbeta and 13 Jbeta. Measured with immunoSEQ multiplex PCR; TCRdb has only the in-frame clones, and not every one. The sample records approximately 140,000 clones, roughly 77% being singletons. Specimen: PBMCs. These receptors came from a human donor in good health.

The rearrangement uses TRBV7-8 and TRBJ1-5, with D unclear. The CDR3 has 10 residues. V lost 8 bases and J lost 9, with 8 bases in between. The V gene's germline CDR1 is SGHVS and CDR2 FQNEAQ. The CDR3 is CASLLWPQHF. CDR3 in DNA: TGTGCCAGCCTCCTATGGCCCCAGCATTTT.

The chain links TRBV9 to TRBJ2-1, with 9 nucleotides matching TRBD2. The CDR3 consists of 16 residues. Looked up from germline, CDR1 is SGDLS and CDR2 is YYNGEE. The ends lost 0 bases at V and 10 bases at J; junction bases unmatched: 11. The CDR3 spells CASSVEPRGGELEQFF. The CDR3 nucleotides are TGTGCCAGCAGCGTAGAGCCCCGCGGGGGGGAGCTCGAGCAGTTCTTC.

The gene calls are TRBV5-5 and TRBJ2-7; D uncertain. The CDR3 extends over 14 amino acids. Germline V gene data show CDR1 as SGHKS and CDR2 as YYEKEE (reference sequence). V lost 0 bases to trimming and J lost 2 bases, with 9 bases between them. CDR3 sequence: CASSLGSSTYEQYF. As DNA, the CDR3 is TGTGCCAGCAGCTTGGGGAGCAGTACCTACGAGCAGTACTTC.

Regarding this clone: The identical CDR3 is also encoded by other nucleotide sequences in the sample. The CDR3 DNA reads TGTGCCAGTAGTATCGGGACAGGCAATCAGCCCCAGCATTTT. Protein product: CASSIGTGNQPQHF. The chain combines TRBV19 with TRBJ1-5; 7 nucleotides match TRBD1. This CDR3 is 14 amino acids long. Germline CDR1 reads LNHDA; CDR2 reads SQIVND (reference sequence). V shed 3 bases and J 2 bases; nucleotides not matched to a gene: 1.

This chain joins TRBV6-6 and TRBJ2-7; 8 bases map to TRBD1. V was pared by 5 bases and J by 7 bases, with 7 bases of the junction left unmatched. This CDR3 region has 13 residues. Germline V gene lookup returns CDR1 MNHNY and CDR2 SVGAGI (reference sequence). The CDR3 sequence is CASSRTGPSEQYF. The CDR3 bases are TGTGCCAGCAGTAGGACAGGGCCCTCTGAGCAGTACTTC.

This CDR3 reads CAWLTSGASSYNEQFF. For the CDR3, the DNA is TGTGCCTGGTTGACTAGCGGGGCATCCTCCTACAATGAGCAGTTCTTC. This chain links TRBV30 with TRBJ2-1; TRBD2 agrees at 11 bases. There are 16 residues in the CDR3. Germline CDR1 GTSNPN, CDR2 SVGIG (reference sequence). The trim removed 5 bases at V and 0 bases at J, leaving 6 bases unmatched. The whole variable domain, filled in from reference TRBV30 and TRBJ2-1, reads SQTIHQWPATLVQPVGSPLSLECTVEGTSNPNLYWYRQAAGRGLQLLFYSVGIGQISSEVPQNLSASRPQDRQFILSSKKLLLSDSGFYLCAWLTSGASSYNEQFFGPGTRLTVL.

The chain has TRBV10-3 and TRBJ1-1; D gene uncertain. V gave up 6 bases and J gave up 0 bases, with 8 bases separating them. This CDR3 contains 13 residues. Germline V gene data show CDR1 as ENHRY and CDR2 as SYGVKD. This chain's CDR3 is CAISSDLNTEAFF. The CDR3 bases are TGTGCCATCAGCTCAGATTTGAACACTGAAGCTTTCTTT.

The chain has TRBV7-6 and TRBJ1-1; 9 bases are shared with TRBD1. The trim removed 4 bases at V and 4 bases at J, leaving 4 bases unmatched. Germline values: CDR1 SGHVS, CDR2 FNYEAQ. The CDR3 runs to 14 residues. The DNA for the CDR3 is TGTGCCAGCAGCTCACAGGGGGCAGGCACTGAAGCTTTCTTT. Residues: CASSSQGAGTEAFF.

CDR3 sequence: CAISDGTGGGKLFF. CDR3 DNA sequence: TGTGCCATTTCCGACGGGACAGGAGGTGGAAAACTGTTTTTT. This chain connects TRBV10-3 to TRBJ1-4, with TRBD1 matching 8 bases. CDR1 and CDR2 (germline): ENHRY, SYGVKD. CDR3 length equals 14 residues. With V trimmed by 9 bases and J by 10 bases, 13 bases remained unmatched.

This clone was seen a handful of times. The V and J genes are TRBV7-2 and TRBJ2-1; 8 bases are a match to TRBD2. V was clipped by 5 bases and J by 9 bases; unmatched bases: 15. Looked up from germline, CDR1 is SGHTA and CDR2 is FQGNSA. CDR3 length: 16 amino acids. CDR3 amino acids: CASSPSPGLEGFEQFF. CDR3 sequence (DNA): TGTGCCAGCAGCCCCAGCCCGGGACTAGAAGGTTTTGAGCAGTTCTTC.

The J gene is TRBJ2-1, the V gene TRBV2; perhaps TRBD1 as D (6 bases). Germline CDR1 reads SNHLY; CDR2 reads FYNNEI. V gave up 7 bases and J gave up 6 bases, with 16 bases separating them. This CDR3 spans 14 amino acids. The CDR3 is CASKWQGFSNEQFF. DNA for the CDR3: TGTGCCAGCAAATGGCAGGGGTTCAGCAATGAGCAGTTCTTC.

This chain uses TRBV29-1 with TRBJ1-2, with D maybe TRBD1 (6 bases). CDR1 is SQVTM, CDR2 ANQGSEA, per germline. V dropped 6 bases and J dropped 3 bases, with 23 bases sitting between them. The CDR3 covers 16 residues. CDR3 region: CSVEEPGTRGHYGYTF. The CDR3 coding sequence is TGCAGCGTCGAGGAACCCGGGACCAGGGGCCACTATGGCTACACCTTC.

The chain couples TRBV15 to TRBJ1-1, with D tentatively TRBD1 (5 bases). V lost 0 bases, J lost 5 bases, and 22 bases lay in between. The CDR3 length is 18 residues. Germline V gene lookup returns CDR1 LNHNV and CDR2 YYDKDF (reference sequence). The CDR3 DNA sequence: TGTGCCACCAGCAGAGATAAATTGCGGCGGCAGGGTACGACTGAAGCTTTCTTT. Its translation is CATSRDKLRRQGTTEAFF.

This chain links TRBV15 with TRBJ2-5; D perhaps matches TRBD2 (6 bases). This CDR3 region has 16 residues. Germline CDR1 reads LNHNV; CDR2 reads YYDKDF (reference sequence). The V end was cut by 1 base, the J end by 5 bases, with 17 bases between. The CDR3 DNA follows: TGTGCCACCAGCAGAGGGGGGAGGTTTATGGGGGAGACCCAGTACTTC. Translation gives CATSRGGRFMGETQYF.

With regard to this clone: Relative to the germline gene, one junction end is altered; a read error may explain this. This sequence joins TRBV7-9 and TRBJ1-2; TRBD1 might be the D (6 bases). The CDR3 contains 14 residues. The germline CDR1 and CDR2 sequences are SEHNR and FQNEAQ (reference sequence). The CDR3 reads CSSSQNGGRDGYTF. Here the CDR3 DNA reads TGTTCCAGCAGCCAAAATGGGGGCAGGGATGGCTACACCTTC.

The V call is TRBV9, the J call TRBJ1-1; D is unclear. This CDR3 is built from 13 residues. Germline V gene sequence: CDR1 SGDLS, CDR2 YYNGEE. V was shortened by 2 bases and J by 0 bases, with 5 bases between the two germline ends. The CDR3: CASSVRMNTEAFF. In DNA, the CDR3 is TGTGCCAGCAGCGTGCGCATGAACACTGAAGCTTTCTTT.

This rearrangement joins TRBV19 to TRBJ1-1; D is ambiguous. V gave up 4 bases and J gave up 0 bases, with 15 bases separating them. From germline, CDR1 is LNHDA and CDR2 SQIVND (reference sequence). This CDR3 is built from 16 residues. CDR3 sequence reads: CASSTEPLGLNTEAFF. The CDR3 region has the DNA TGTGCCAGTAGTACGGAACCATTGGGCCTGAACACTGAAGCTTTCTTT.

The chain employs TRBV7-2 and TRBJ1-2; possible D gene TRBD1, 6 bases. Per germline, CDR1 SGHTA and CDR2 FQGNSA. Trimming cost V 5 bases and J 7 bases, with 20 bases left between them. CDR3 size: 15 residues. CDR3 sequence: CASSPDSFTGPGYTF. CDR3 nucleotide sequence: TGTGCCAGCAGCCCGGACAGTTTCACGGGCCCTGGCTACACCTTC.

The rearrangement joins TRBV10-3 to TRBJ2-3, with D possibly TRBD1 on 5 matching bases. CDR1 ENHRY and CDR2 SYGVKD come from the germline V gene. Trimming stripped 7 bases from V and 5 bases from J, with 19 bases between. The CDR3 sequence is 15 residues long. CDR3 nucleotides: TGTGCCATCACCAACCCTCAAGGGGCGGAAGATACGCAGTATTTT. Amino acid sequence: CAITNPQGAEDTQYF.